The 3 T cell receptor beta chains below come from one sample, sequenced in a study of CD8 T cells in ankylosing spondylitis. TCRdb passed the 5' RACE reads through MiXCR, listing each CDR3 protein once. The sample shows under 200,000 distinct CDR3 sequences, 9.8% of them seen only once. The sequenced sample consisted of blood, either unsorted or a sorted T cell fraction (not recorded which). The source is a female donor with ankylosing spondylitis or in good health (not recorded which).

This chain connects TRBV7-8 to TRBJ2-5; D possibly matches TRBD1 or TRBD2 (5 bases each). Germline V CDR1 and CDR2: SGHVS, FQNEAQ. This CDR3 has 13 amino acids. V was cut by 7 bases and J by 5 bases, with 14 bases left in between. For the CDR3, the DNA is TGTGCCAGCACCAATCCGGGGCATGAGACCCAGTACTTC. Amino acids: CASTNPGHETQYF.

The table lists this clonotype with a few counts. The V call is TRBV27, the J call TRBJ2-7, with D perhaps TRBD1 or TRBD2 (5 bases each). The V gene lost 2 bases and the J gene lost 4 bases, with 12 bases spanning the gap. Germline CDR1 MNHEY, CDR2 SMNVEV (reference sequence). This CDR3 has 14 amino acids. CDR3 protein: CASSLRGVKYEQYF. As DNA, the CDR3 is TGTGCCAGCAGTTTAAGGGGAGTTAAGTACGAGCAGTACTTC.

This clonotype was recorded many times. The rearrangement uses TRBV4-3 and TRBJ2-1, with TRBD2 matching 12 bases. With 1 base clipped from V and 15 bases from J, the junction kept 16 bases outside the gene matches. Germline loops: CDR1 LGHNA, CDR2 YSLEER. This CDR3 spans 17 amino acids. For the CDR3, the DNA is TGCGCCAGCAGCCAAGGCACAGGGGCTAGCGGGAGGGCCAGTCTGTTCTTC. Translating gives CASSQGTGASGRASLFF.